This T cell receptor (beta chain) comes out of a study of beta chain features in type 1 diabetes. Study-level findings and limits: A moderate, significant TCRB CDR3 shortening appeared in type 1 diabetes across four CD4+ subsets. Sequencing of cDNA might inflate the share of cells that strongly express TCR. Lower insertion and higher deletion counts appeared at VDJ junctions in type 1 diabetes patients.

A remark on this clone: The antigen is undetermined. The sample holds other DNA sequences that translate to the same CDR3.

This CDR3 region has 13 residues. Per germline, CDR1 MDHEN and CDR2 SYDVKM. With 6 bases removed from V and 4 bases from J, the gap between germline ends came to 12 bases. Sequenced material consisted of expressed TCRB transcripts (all of the isolated RNA was reverse transcribed). Produced via immunoSEQ multiplex PCR; TCRdb's table is partial and in-frame only. The sample carries 200,000 to 300,000 clones, approximately 11% recorded once. The clonotype comes from a man aged 30-40 years with type 1 diabetes. The specimen sequenced was naive CD4+ T cells from blood. The chain joins TRBV28 to TRBJ1-2, with D possibly being TRBD1 (6 bases). Here the CDR3 DNA reads TGTGCCAGCAGCCTGACAGGAGTCTATGGCTACACCTTC. Translating gives CASSLTGVYGYTF.